A selection of T cell receptor beta chains follows, all from one sample in a study of cytomegalovirus exposure and HLA in healthy donors. The table came from immunoSEQ multiplex PCR; TCRdb's copy has only in-frame clones and leaves some out. The repertoire holds some 140,000 clones, with roughly three quarters as singletons. Sequences were obtained from PBMCs. The receptors derive from a man aged 18 to 30 in good health and CMV-seronegative. CDR3s include the opening cysteine and the closing phenylalanine or tryptophan. The D gene is left open where the match is weak. Part of the rows lack a size; the others show once, few, many or a class for expanded clones.

CDR3 protein: CASSWNNRDRGPEQYF
CDR3 DNA: TGTGCCAGCAGCTGGAATAACCGGGACAGGGGGCCCGAGCAGTACTTC
J gene: TRBJ2-7
D gene: TRBD1
V gene: TRBV5-4
clone size: -

CDR3 protein: CASSPESPGTMFF
CDR3 DNA: TGTGCCAGCTCACCCGAAAGTCCGGGAACGATGTTTTTT
J gene: TRBJ1-4
D gene: -
V gene: TRBV18
clone size: -

CDR3 protein: CASSLGGQIYEQYF
CDR3 DNA: TGCGCCAGCAGCTTGGGAGGGCAGATCTACGAGCAGTACTTC
J gene: TRBJ2-7
D gene: -
V gene: TRBV5-1
clone size: -

CDR3 protein: CASSPYGGSYNSPLHF
CDR3 DNA: TGTGCCAGCAGCCCCTACGGGGGTTCCTATAATTCACCCCTCCACTTT
J gene: TRBJ1-6
D gene: -
V gene: TRBV27
clone size: -

CDR3 protein: CASSPSGRGSTDTQYF
CDR3 DNA: TGTGCCAGCAGCCCCTCCGGGCGGGGGAGCACAGATACGCAGTATTTT
J gene: TRBJ2-3
D gene: TRBD2
V gene: TRBV4-2
clone size: -

CDR3 protein: CASSQRQGTREAFF
CDR3 DNA: TGCGCCAGCAGCCAGCGACAGGGTACCCGTGAAGCTTTCTTT
J gene: TRBJ1-1
D gene: TRBD1
V gene: TRBV4-1
clone size: once

CDR3 protein: CASSVRTGGLQFVADTQYF
CDR3 DNA: TGTGCCAGCAGCGTACGGACAGGGGGCCTTCAGTTTGTTGCAGATACGCAGTATTTT
J gene: TRBJ2-3
D gene: TRBD1
V gene: TRBV11-3
clone size: -

CDR3 protein: CASSLELATEQYF
CDR3 DNA: TGTGCCAGCAGCTTGGAACTAGCAACCGAGCAGTACTTC
J gene: TRBJ2-7
D gene: -
V gene: TRBV5-4
clone size: -

CDR3 protein: CASSITGPQFGGANVLTF
CDR3 DNA: TGTGCCAGTAGTATTACAGGGCCCCAATTCGGTGGGGCCAACGTCCTGACTTTC
J gene: TRBJ2-6
D gene: -
V gene: TRBV19
clone size: -

CDR3 protein: CASSPGDRVAGNTIYF
CDR3 DNA: TGCGCCAGCAGCCCCGGGGACAGGGTGGCAGGAAACACCATATATTTT
J gene: TRBJ1-3
D gene: TRBD1
V gene: TRBV5-1
clone size: -

CDR3 protein: CASSEGGPAYEQYF
CDR3 DNA: TGTGCCAGCAGTGAAGGGGGCCCTGCCTACGAGCAGTACTTC
J gene: TRBJ2-7
D gene: -
V gene: TRBV6-1
clone size: -

CDR3 protein: CASSLRLAEQYF
CDR3 DNA: TGTGCCAGCAGCTTGAGGCTAGCGGAGCAGTACTTC
J gene: TRBJ2-7
D gene: -
V gene: TRBV5-6
clone size: -

CDR3 protein: CASSLALGLAGGLNTGELFF
CDR3 DNA: TGTGCCAGCAGCTTAGCGCTAGGACTAGCGGGGGGGCTGAACACCGGGGAGCTGTTTTTT
J gene: TRBJ2-2
D gene: TRBD2
V gene: TRBV7-2
clone size: -

CDR3 protein: CASSQVGQGLWF
CDR3 DNA: TGCGCCAGCAGCCAAGTGGGGCAGGGTTTGTGGTTC
J gene: TRBJ2-4
D gene: -
V gene: TRBV4-3
clone size: once

CDR3 protein: CASSLDAGGAGGYTF
CDR3 DNA: TGTGCCAGCAGCTTAGATGCGGGGGGCGCCGGTGGCTACACCTTC
J gene: TRBJ1-2
D gene: -
V gene: TRBV5-6
clone size: -

CDR3 protein: CASSLSAGTASYEQYF
CDR3 DNA: TGTGCCAGCAGCTTAAGCGCAGGGACAGCGTCCTACGAGCAGTACTTC
J gene: TRBJ2-7
D gene: TRBD1
V gene: TRBV11-2
clone size: -

CDR3 protein: CASSGRGTGNEKLFF
CDR3 DNA: TGTGCCAGCAGTGGGCGGGGGACAGGGAATGAAAAACTGTTTTTT
J gene: TRBJ1-4
D gene: TRBD1
V gene: TRBV2
clone size: -

CDR3 protein: CASSPTGMQETQYF
CDR3 DNA: TGTGCCAGCAGCCCCACGGGGATGCAAGAGACCCAGTACTTC
J gene: TRBJ2-5
D gene: -
V gene: TRBV7-3
clone size: -

CDR3 protein: CASSPWTSGNEQFF
CDR3 DNA: TGTGCCAGCAGCCCCTGGACTAGCGGCAATGAGCAGTTCTTC
J gene: TRBJ2-1
D gene: TRBD2
V gene: TRBV5-8
clone size: -

CDR3 protein: CASSYLITDTQYF
CDR3 DNA: TGTGCCAGCAGTTACTTGATCACAGATACGCAGTATTTT
J gene: TRBJ2-3
D gene: -
V gene: TRBV27
clone size: -

CDR3 protein: CASSIWQNTEAFF
CDR3 DNA: TGTGCCAGTAGTATATGGCAGAACACTGAAGCTTTCTTT
J gene: TRBJ1-1
D gene: -
V gene: TRBV19
clone size: -

CDR3 protein: CASRGQGRNQPQHF
CDR3 DNA: TGTGCCAGCAGAGGACAGGGCCGCAATCAGCCCCAGCATTTT
J gene: TRBJ1-5
D gene: TRBD1
V gene: TRBV5-5
clone size: -

CDR3 protein: CASRDRGEQYF
CDR3 DNA: TGTGCCAGCCGGGACAGGGGCGAGCAGTACTTC
J gene: TRBJ2-7
D gene: TRBD1
V gene: TRBV6-6
clone size: -

CDR3 protein: CASSSLAGGAYEQYF
CDR3 DNA: TGTGCCAGCAGCTCCTTAGCCGGGGGGGCATACGAGCAGTACTTC
J gene: TRBJ2-7
D gene: TRBD2
V gene: TRBV7-7
clone size: -

CDR3 protein: CASSQATAGFADTQYF
CDR3 DNA: TGTGCCAGCAGCCAAGCCACGGCAGGGTTTGCAGATACGCAGTATTTT
J gene: TRBJ2-3
D gene: -
V gene: TRBV4-2
clone size: -

CDR3 protein: CASSRQGEWETQYF
CDR3 DNA: TGTGCCAGCAGTAGACAGGGGGAATGGGAGACCCAGTACTTC
J gene: TRBJ2-5
D gene: TRBD1
V gene: TRBV25-1
clone size: -

CDR3 protein: CASSSYQGARRGGELFF
CDR3 DNA: TGTGCCAGCAGCTCCTACCAGGGGGCGCGTCGGGGCGGGGAGCTGTTTTTT
J gene: TRBJ2-2
D gene: TRBD1
V gene: TRBV5-4
clone size: -

CDR3 protein: CASSLRDNSNTGELFF
CDR3 DNA: TGCGCCAGCAGCTTAAGGGACAACTCGAACACCGGGGAGCTGTTTTTT
J gene: TRBJ2-2
D gene: -
V gene: TRBV5-1
clone size: -

CDR3 protein: CASRATGGGEQFF
CDR3 DNA: TGTGCCAGCAGGGCGACAGGGGGCGGTGAGCAGTTCTTC
J gene: TRBJ2-1
D gene: TRBD1
V gene: TRBV6-5
clone size: -